Listed below are T cell receptor beta chains from one sample, sequenced in a study of cytomegalovirus exposure and HLA in healthy donors. Libraries were prepared by immunoSEQ multiplex PCR; TCRdb keeps only in-frame clonotypes and omits some of them. This sample has around 84,000 clones, with less than 80% found just once. Sequences were obtained from PBMCs. Receptors originate from a human donor in good health. CDR3s include the opening cysteine and the closing phenylalanine or tryptophan. A D gene is named only where the DNA matches it firmly. The size entry is marked missing in some rows and otherwise reads once, few, many or a size class.

>.|TRBV5-1|TRBJ2-1|.
CASRLAGSYNEQFF
TGCGCCAGCAGGCTGGCGGGGTCCTACAATGAGCAGTTCTTC
>.|TRBV7-9|TRBJ1-2|.
CASSLGDRDGYTF
TGTGCCAGCAGCTTAGGTGACAGAGATGGCTACACCTTC
>.|TRBV6-6|TRBJ1-1|TRBD1
CASSPGPTGSFF
TGTGCCAGCAGCCCCGGGCCGACAGGGTCTTTCTTT
>.|TRBV7-9|TRBJ1-2|.
CASSLFQGIPGYTF
TGTGCCAGCAGCTTATTTCAGGGGATCCCAGGCTACACCTTC
>.|TRBV6-5|TRBJ2-7|TRBD2
CASSPSGSYEQYF
TGTGCCAGCAGTCCTAGCGGCTCCTACGAGCAGTACTTC
>many|TRBV5-6|TRBJ1-4|.
CASSIGGANEKLFF
TGTGCCAGCAGCATTGGAGGAGCTAATGAAAAACTGTTTTTT
>.|TRBV9|TRBJ2-7|.
CASSVGAGPAYEQYF
TGTGCCAGCAGCGTAGGGGCGGGGCCGGCCTACGAGCAGTACTTC
>.|TRBV12-5|TRBJ1-5|TRBD1
CASGYPTGAINQPQHF
TGTGCTAGTGGCTACCCGACAGGGGCGATCAATCAGCCCCAGCATTTT
>.|TRBV4-3|TRBJ2-1|TRBD2
CASSQIAGGRNEQFF
TGCGCCAGCAGCCAAATAGCGGGGGGGCGCAATGAGCAGTTCTTC
>few|TRBV7-9|TRBJ1-1|TRBD1
CASKQGPEAFF
TGTGCCAGCAAACAGGGGCCTGAAGCTTTCTTT
>.|TRBV15|TRBJ1-4|TRBD1
CATSMGQGYEKLFF
TGTGCCACCAGCATGGGACAGGGGTATGAAAAACTGTTTTTT
>.|TRBV6-5|TRBJ1-2|.
CASLPGGSNYGYTF
TGTGCCAGCCTACCCGGCGGCAGCAACTATGGCTACACCTTC
>once|TRBV29-1|TRBJ2-3|TRBD2
CGGGTSGDTQYF
TGCGGGGGGGGGACTAGCGGAGATACGCAGTATTTT
>.|TRBV29-1|TRBJ1-5|.
CSVAGGTGLDQPQHF
TGCAGCGTTGCTGGGGGAACAGGGTTGGATCAGCCCCAGCATTTT
>.|TRBV19|TRBJ1-1|.
CASSEIRGITEAFF
TGTGCCAGTAGTGAGATTCGCGGCATCACTGAAGCTTTCTTT
>once|TRBV6-5|TRBJ2-1|TRBD1
CASSLDRARGEQFF
TGTGCCAGCAGTTTGGACAGGGCCAGGGGTGAGCAGTTCTTC
>.|TRBV2|TRBJ1-1|.
CASSYDTEAFF
TGTGCCAGCAGCTATGACACTGAAGCTTTCTTT
>.|TRBV5-6|TRBJ1-2|TRBD1
CASSQTGDGYTF
TGTGCCAGCAGCCAGACAGGGGACGGCTACACCTTC
>once|TRBV2|TRBJ2-5|TRBD2
CASSVLAGGLQETQYF
TGTGCCAGCAGTGTTCTAGCGGGGGGGCTCCAAGAGACCCAGTACTTC
>.|TRBV2|TRBJ2-5|.
CASRGGTSVAETQYF
TGTGCCAGCAGAGGGGGTACTAGCGTTGCAGAGACCCAGTACTTC
>.|TRBV13|TRBJ2-2|.
CASRGHSTGELFF
TGTGCCAGCAGGGGACACTCAACCGGGGAGCTGTTTTTT
>.|TRBV4-3|TRBJ1-3|TRBD1
CASSQDRDRGAVSGNTIYF
TGCGCCAGCAGCCAAGACCGGGACAGGGGTGCGGTTTCTGGAAACACCATATATTTT
>few|TRBV7-2|TRBJ1-1|.
CASSFVNTEAFF
TGTGCCAGCAGCTTCGTAAACACTGAAGCTTTCTTT
>.|TRBV25-1|TRBJ1-1|.
CASSEWGLTEAFF
TGTGCCAGCAGTGAATGGGGACTGACAGAAGCTTTCTTT
>.|TRBV6-5|TRBJ2-1|TRBD2
CASSPSGGMQFF
TGTGCCAGCAGTCCCTCGGGGGGGATGCAGTTCTTC
>.|TRBV10-2|TRBJ1-5|TRBD1
CASRKGTDLNSNQPQHF
TGCGCCAGCAGGAAAGGGACAGACCTCAATAGCAATCAGCCCCAGCATTTT
>.|TRBV9|TRBJ1-3|.
CASSVAWASGNTIYF
TGTGCCAGCAGCGTAGCCTGGGCCTCTGGAAACACCATATATTTT
>.|TRBV5-4|TRBJ2-1|.
CASSRGDSKQFF
TGTGCCAGCAGCCGAGGGGACTCAAAGCAGTTCTTC
>.|TRBV10-3|TRBJ2-5|.
CAISTGFQETQYF
TGTGCCATCAGCACAGGGTTCCAAGAGACCCAGTACTTC
>.|TRBV10-2|TRBJ1-1|.
CASSVGHEVGNTEAFF
TGCGCCAGCAGTGTCGGACACGAAGTGGGGAACACTGAAGCTTTCTTT
>.|TRBV11-2|TRBJ2-7|TRBD2
CASSSFGRGKGYEQYF
TGTGCCAGCAGCTCCTTTGGGAGGGGCAAGGGTTACGAGCAGTACTTC
>.|TRBV30|TRBJ1-6|.
CAWSGREGSYNSPLHF
TGTGCCTGGAGTGGAAGGGAGGGTTCCTATAATTCACCCCTCCACTTT
>.|TRBV7-2|TRBJ2-3|TRBD1
CASSLRGQSTDTQYF
TGTGCCAGCAGCCTGAGGGGACAGAGCACAGATACGCAGTATTTT
>few|TRBV2|TRBJ1-5|.
CASSEGNLGGDSNQPQHF
TGTGCCAGCAGTGAAGGGAATTTGGGGGGGGATAGCAATCAGCCCCAGCATTTT
>.|TRBV7-2|TRBJ2-7|.
CASSLAGPASYEQYF
TGTGCCAGCAGCTTAGCGGGGCCCGCCTCCTACGAGCAGTACTTC
>.|TRBV29-1|TRBJ1-1|.
CSVPGQVNTEAFF
TGCAGCGTTCCGGGACAAGTGAACACTGAAGCTTTCTTT
>.|TRBV2|TRBJ1-4|TRBD1
CASRWDRSTNEKLFF
TGTGCCAGCAGGTGGGACAGGTCAACTAATGAAAAACTGTTTTTT
>few|TRBV30|TRBJ2-7|.
CAWSTGVDYYEQYF
TGTGCCTGGAGTACTGGGGTTGACTACTACGAGCAGTACTTC
>few|TRBV5-1|TRBJ2-2|.
CASSLLSSGELFF
TGCGCCAGCAGCTTGTTAAGCTCCGGGGAGCTGTTTTTT
>.|TRBV13|TRBJ1-2|.
CASSTQGSSYGYTF
TGTGCCAGCAGTACCCAGGGTTCCTCCTATGGCTACACCTTC
>once|TRBV29-1|TRBJ1-2|TRBD1
CSVGTGWDGYTF
TGCAGCGTCGGGACAGGGTGGGATGGCTACACCTTC
>.|TRBV7-6|TRBJ2-1|.
CASSLVSGASGDNEQFF
TGTGCCAGCAGCTTAGTCTCTGGGGCGAGTGGAGACAATGAGCAGTTCTTC
>once|TRBV30|TRBJ1-6|.
CAWKGQAGDNSPLHF
TGTGCCTGGAAGGGTCAAGCAGGGGATAATTCACCCCTCCACTTT
>.|TRBV10-2|TRBJ2-3|.
CASTLFGGGTDTQYF
TGCGCCAGCACCCTTTTTGGCGGGGGCACAGATACGCAGTATTTT
>.|TRBV5-6|TRBJ1-2|.
CASSLGAENYGYPF
TGTGCCAGCAGCTTGGGCGCAGAAAACTATGGCTACCCCTTC
>.|TRBV4-1|TRBJ1-5|.
CASSQEERGNQPQHF
TGCGCCAGCAGCCAAGAGGAACGGGGAAATCAGCCCCAGCATTTT
>.|TRBV30|TRBJ1-1|.
CAWSVRDYTEAFF
TGTGCCTGGAGTGTACGGGATTACACTGAAGCTTTCTTT
>once|TRBV9|TRBJ2-2|.
CASSVAGSRTGELFF
TGTGCCAGCAGCGTAGCGGGGTCCAGAACCGGGGAGCTGTTTTTT
>once|TRBV5-6|TRBJ2-1|TRBD2
CASSSGLAANEQFF
TGTGCCAGCAGCTCAGGACTAGCGGCAAATGAGCAGTTCTTC
>.|TRBV5-4|TRBJ2-7|.
CASSSGDGGLHEQYF
TGTGCCAGCAGTAGTGGGGACGGGGGTTTGCACGAGCAGTACTTC
>few|TRBV7-6|TRBJ2-3|TRBD2
CASSLVEASGATDTQYF
TGTGCCAGCAGCTTAGTGGAGGCTAGCGGGGCCACAGATACGCAGTATTTT
>.|TRBV30|TRBJ1-6|.
CAWSVAVLYNSPLHF
TGTGCCTGGAGTGTAGCCGTTCTCTATAATTCACCCCTCCACTTT